What follows is one T cell receptor beta chain and its context. Its target is unknown. These data belong to a study of PD-1 blockade in classical Hodgkin lymphoma. Findings of the study overall: Newly diagnosed patients reportedly trailed healthy donors in baseline TCR diversity. Prior therapy or disease activity may underlie the repertoire differences, whose causes remain undefined.

Time point denoted: newly diagnosed, previously untreated cHL patient sample. By magnetic negative selection, CD4+ T cells were purified from thawed PBMCs. What served as comparison were PBMCs in newly diagnosed, untreated classical Hodgkin lymphoma. Clones were sequenced by immunoSEQ multiplex PCR, and TCRdb holds only the in-frame ones, with some missing. The sample yields about 20,000 clones, 89% seen once. Germline values: CDR1 LGHNA, CDR2 YSLEER. This CDR3 has 15 residues. The V segment lost 2 bases and the J segment 5 bases; nucleotides outside the gene matches: 3. The sample was CD4+ T cells from blood. The gene calls are TRBV4-3 and TRBJ1-4; TRBD1 matches at 9 bases. The receptor's source is a human donor with classical Hodgkin lymphoma. The chain's CDR3 is CASSQPGTGNEKLFF. The CDR3 DNA reads as TGCGCCAGCAGCCAACCGGGGACAGGGAATGAAAAACTGTTTTTT.